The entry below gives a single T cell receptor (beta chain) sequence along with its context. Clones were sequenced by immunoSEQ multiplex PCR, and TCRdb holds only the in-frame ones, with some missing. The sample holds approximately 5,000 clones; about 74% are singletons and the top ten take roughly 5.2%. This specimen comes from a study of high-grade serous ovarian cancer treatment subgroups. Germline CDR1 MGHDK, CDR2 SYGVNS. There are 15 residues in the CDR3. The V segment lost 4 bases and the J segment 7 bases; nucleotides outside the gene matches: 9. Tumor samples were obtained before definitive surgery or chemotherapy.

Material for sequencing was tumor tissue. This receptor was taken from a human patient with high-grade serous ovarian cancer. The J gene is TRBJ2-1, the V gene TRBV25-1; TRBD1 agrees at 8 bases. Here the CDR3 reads CASSGGGQGKNEQFF. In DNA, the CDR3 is TGTGCCAGCAGTGGGGGAGGACAGGGCAAGAATGAGCAGTTCTTC.